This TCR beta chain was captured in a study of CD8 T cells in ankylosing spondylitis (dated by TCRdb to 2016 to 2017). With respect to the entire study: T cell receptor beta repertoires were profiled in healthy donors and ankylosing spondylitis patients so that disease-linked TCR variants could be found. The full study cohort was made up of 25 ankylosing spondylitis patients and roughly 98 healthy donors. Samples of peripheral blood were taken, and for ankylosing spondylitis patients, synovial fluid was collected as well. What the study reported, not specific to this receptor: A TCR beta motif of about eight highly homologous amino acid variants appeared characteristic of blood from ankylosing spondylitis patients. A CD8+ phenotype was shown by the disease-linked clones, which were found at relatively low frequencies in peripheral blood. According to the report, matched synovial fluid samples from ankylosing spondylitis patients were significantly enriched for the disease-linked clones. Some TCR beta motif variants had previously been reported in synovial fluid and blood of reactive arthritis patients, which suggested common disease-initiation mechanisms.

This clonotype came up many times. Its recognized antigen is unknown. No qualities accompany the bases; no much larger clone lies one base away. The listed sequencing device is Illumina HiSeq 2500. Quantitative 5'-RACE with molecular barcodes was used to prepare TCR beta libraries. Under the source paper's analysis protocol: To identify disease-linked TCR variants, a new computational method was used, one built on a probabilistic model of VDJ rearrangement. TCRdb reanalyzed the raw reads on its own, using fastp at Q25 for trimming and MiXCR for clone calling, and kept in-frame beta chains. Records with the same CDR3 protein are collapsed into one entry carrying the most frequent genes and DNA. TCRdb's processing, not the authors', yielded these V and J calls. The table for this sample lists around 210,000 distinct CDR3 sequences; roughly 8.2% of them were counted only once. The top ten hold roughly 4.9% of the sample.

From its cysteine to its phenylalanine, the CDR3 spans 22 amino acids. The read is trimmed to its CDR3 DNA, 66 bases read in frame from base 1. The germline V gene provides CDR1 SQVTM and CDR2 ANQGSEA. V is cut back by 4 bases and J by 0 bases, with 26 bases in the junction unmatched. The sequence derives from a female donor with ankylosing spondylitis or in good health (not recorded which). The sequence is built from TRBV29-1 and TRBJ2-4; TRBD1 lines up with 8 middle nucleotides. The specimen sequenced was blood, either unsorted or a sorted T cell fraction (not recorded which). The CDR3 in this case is CSVGLYVHSGQEPHLAKNIQYF. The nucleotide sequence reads TGCAGCGTTGGCTTGTACGTTCACTCGGGACAGGAGCCTCATCTAGCCAAAAACATTCAGTACTTC.